A single T cell receptor (beta chain) is shown here with its context. Its specificity is unknown. Each CDR3 protein gets one entry after TCRdb re-called the RT-PCR reads with MiXCR. The sample lists over 400,000 distinct CDR3 sequences; under 15% were seen once. This specimen belongs to a study of response to subunit inactivated influenza vaccine. The CDR3 length is 15 residues. V was trimmed by 5 bases and J by 4 bases, leaving 15 bases between them. Germline V lookup: CDR1 MGHDK, CDR2 SYGVNS. Study observations and caveats: Seasonal influenza vaccination, on each occasion, was suggested by the authors to recruit few new T cells.

J is TRBJ2-1 and V is TRBV25-1; D not resolved. The sequencing here drew on PBMCs from blood, taken about 40 days after vaccination. The clonotype comes from a man aged 45-65 years who received an inactivated influenza vaccine. For the CDR3, the DNA is TGTGCCAGCAGTTGGATCCAACCTCTGTACAATGAGCAGTTCTTC. Its translation: CASSWIQPLYNEQFF.